Listed below are T cell receptor beta chains from one sample, sequenced in a study of shared clonotypes between healthy human individuals. The table came from immunoSEQ multiplex PCR; TCRdb's copy has only in-frame clones and leaves some out. The sample includes about 2.3 million clones, approximately 93% of them seen just once. The sample was naive CD4+ T cells from PBMCs. The receptors here all came from a man younger than 35 in good health. Some clones in this sample may be carry-over from other donors' samples. Both conserved end residues are part of each CDR3. The D gene is left open where the match is weak. Clone sizes are given selectively: once, few, many, or a class where the clone is expanded.

j_call: TRBJ2-1; d_call: NA; v_call: TRBV5-8; clone_size: once; cdr3_nt: TGTGCCAGCAGCTTGGGTTACCTCAATGAGCAGTTCTTC; cdr3_aa: CASSLGYLNEQFF
j_call: TRBJ1-2; d_call: NA; v_call: TRBV21-1; clone_size: few; cdr3_nt: TGTGCCAGCGGCCGACAGGGAGTCCCCTATGGCTACACCTTC; cdr3_aa: CASGRQGVPYGYTF
j_call: TRBJ1-2; d_call: NA; v_call: TRBV6-1; clone_size: NA; cdr3_nt: TGTGCCAGCAGTGAAGAGGGCTCCTATGGCTACACCTTC; cdr3_aa: CASSEEGSYGYTF
j_call: TRBJ2-3; d_call: NA; v_call: TRBV20-1; clone_size: NA; cdr3_nt: TGCAGTGTTAAGAGCACAGATACGCAGTATTTT; cdr3_aa: CSVKSTDTQYF
j_call: TRBJ2-3; d_call: TRBD2; v_call: TRBV27; clone_size: NA; cdr3_nt: TGTGCCAGCAGTTTTCGGGTATGGTCTAGCGGGAGTGCAGATACGCAGTATTTT; cdr3_aa: CASSFRVWSSGSADTQYF
j_call: TRBJ2-5; d_call: TRBD2; v_call: TRBV6-5; clone_size: NA; cdr3_nt: TGTGCCAGCAGTTCCAGGACTAGCGGTAGGGAGACCCAGTACTTC; cdr3_aa: CASSSRTSGRETQYF
j_call: TRBJ2-3; d_call: TRBD1; v_call: TRBV27; clone_size: NA; cdr3_nt: TGTGCCAGCCTAAAACAGGGGGTTGCAGATACGCAGTATTTT; cdr3_aa: CASLKQGVADTQYF
j_call: TRBJ2-1; d_call: NA; v_call: TRBV30; clone_size: NA; cdr3_nt: TGTGCCTGGAGTTTGGCTAATGAGCAGTTCTTC; cdr3_aa: CAWSLANEQFF
j_call: TRBJ2-5; d_call: NA; v_call: TRBV7-6; clone_size: once; cdr3_nt: TGTGCCAGCAGCTTAGGCTCCGGGACCCAGTACTTC; cdr3_aa: CASSLGSGTQYF
j_call: TRBJ1-4; d_call: NA; v_call: TRBV19; clone_size: NA; cdr3_nt: TGTGCCAGTAGTAGGGGTGAAAAACTGTTTTTT; cdr3_aa: CASSRGEKLFF
j_call: TRBJ1-1; d_call: NA; v_call: TRBV5-4; clone_size: few; cdr3_nt: TGTGCCAGCAGCTTCACGGGTGGCACTGAAGCTTTCTTT; cdr3_aa: CASSFTGGTEAFF
j_call: TRBJ1-5; d_call: TRBD1; v_call: TRBV7-3; clone_size: NA; cdr3_nt: TGTGCCAGCAGTTCATTGGACAGGGATGGCCCGGAAGAGCCCCAGCATTTT; cdr3_aa: CASSSLDRDGPEEPQHF
j_call: TRBJ2-1; d_call: NA; v_call: TRBV14; clone_size: once; cdr3_nt: TGTGCCAGCAGCCAAGTCAGGGCGAGAGTGTCCTACAATGAGCAGTTCTTC; cdr3_aa: CASSQVRARVSYNEQFF
j_call: TRBJ1-2; d_call: NA; v_call: TRBV7-8; clone_size: NA; cdr3_nt: TGTGCCAGCAGCTTGTGGGAGACTAACTATGGCTACACCTTC; cdr3_aa: CASSLWETNYGYTF
j_call: TRBJ1-4; d_call: TRBD1; v_call: TRBV10-3; clone_size: NA; cdr3_nt: TGTGCCATCAGTGATGCAGGGGGCGAAAAACTGTTTTTT; cdr3_aa: CAISDAGGEKLFF
j_call: TRBJ1-5; d_call: NA; v_call: TRBV5-5; clone_size: NA; cdr3_nt: TGTGCCAGCAGCCCCTCCACAGGGTACAATCAGCCCCAGCATTTT; cdr3_aa: CASSPSTGYNQPQHF
j_call: TRBJ2-5; d_call: TRBD1; v_call: TRBV19; clone_size: NA; cdr3_nt: TGTGCCACACGACAGGGGACAACACAAGAGACCCAGTACTTC; cdr3_aa: CATRQGTTQETQYF
j_call: TRBJ1-2; d_call: NA; v_call: TRBV28; clone_size: NA; cdr3_nt: TGTGCCAGCAGCTCCGGGTCGGGTCAGGGCTACACCTTC; cdr3_aa: CASSSGSGQGYTF
j_call: TRBJ2-7; d_call: NA; v_call: TRBV7-9; clone_size: NA; cdr3_nt: TGTGCCAGCAGCCCGATCCCGGGCCCCTTCGGCGAGCAGTACTTC; cdr3_aa: CASSPIPGPFGEQYF
j_call: TRBJ1-5; d_call: NA; v_call: TRBV28; clone_size: many; cdr3_nt: TGTGCCAGCAGTTTGCGGAATCAGCCCCAGCATTTT; cdr3_aa: CASSLRNQPQHF
j_call: TRBJ1-5; d_call: NA; v_call: TRBV6-6; clone_size: NA; cdr3_nt: TGTGCCAGCAGCGCCCACGGGGCAGATCAGCCCCAGCATTTT; cdr3_aa: CASSAHGADQPQHF
j_call: TRBJ1-1; d_call: NA; v_call: TRBV9; clone_size: NA; cdr3_nt: TGTGCCAGCAGCGTAGTCGAGAGGTCAGGTGAAGCTTTCTTT; cdr3_aa: CASSVVERSGEAFF
j_call: TRBJ2-7; d_call: NA; v_call: TRBV11-1; clone_size: once; cdr3_nt: TGTGCCAGCAGCCGACGGGGAGACTACGAGCAGTACTTC; cdr3_aa: CASSRRGDYEQYF